A single T cell receptor (beta chain) is shown here with its context. Antigen unknown. The data derive from a study of identifying expanded T cells in peripheral blood. Using immunoSEQ multiplex PCR, the repertoire was profiled, and TCRdb retains in-frame clones only, with some absent. Of more than 70,000 clones listed, 86% are singletons. General study points: Technical replicates showed roughly 1.2 changed clones; approximately 2 weeks roughly 16; four weeks 19.

The CDR3 length is 13 residues. Germline CDR1 and CDR2: SGHTA and FQGNSA. Trimming pared 1 base from V and 4 bases from J, leaving 8 bases between. The receptor's source is a person aged 18 to 69 in good health. Material for sequencing was blood. The gene calls are TRBV7-2 and TRBJ2-7, with a weak D call TRBD1 (5 bases). The CDR3 protein is CASSLGGRYEQYF. CDR3 DNA: TGTGCCAGCAGCTTAGGGGGCCGGTACGAGCAGTACTTC.